The clone carrying this TCR beta chain was counted a few times. No antigen is known for it. This specimen comes from a study of post-analysis software for immune sequencing data. Broader study findings: Patients used four to six TRBV segments, including TRBV5-6, TRBV5-1 and TRBV20-1, more often than controls.

The V end lost 3 bases, the J end lost 5 bases, and 20 bases lay between the germline ends. The CDR3 length is 18 residues. Sequencing libraries made from TCR beta cDNA carried unique molecular identifiers. TCRdb re-called the PCR reads with MiXCR, one entry per CDR3 protein. The sample contains about 500,000 distinct CDR3 sequences, over 35% of which appear only once. The origin of this receptor is a girl under 18 with multiple sclerosis. This chain links TRBV12-3 or TRBV12-4 with TRBJ1-6; D not certain. Sequences were obtained from blood. The CDR3 is CASSFRPHASTNNSPLHF. The DNA of the CDR3 is TGTGCCAGCAGTTTTCGGCCCCACGCCTCAACCAATAATTCACCCCTCCACTTT.